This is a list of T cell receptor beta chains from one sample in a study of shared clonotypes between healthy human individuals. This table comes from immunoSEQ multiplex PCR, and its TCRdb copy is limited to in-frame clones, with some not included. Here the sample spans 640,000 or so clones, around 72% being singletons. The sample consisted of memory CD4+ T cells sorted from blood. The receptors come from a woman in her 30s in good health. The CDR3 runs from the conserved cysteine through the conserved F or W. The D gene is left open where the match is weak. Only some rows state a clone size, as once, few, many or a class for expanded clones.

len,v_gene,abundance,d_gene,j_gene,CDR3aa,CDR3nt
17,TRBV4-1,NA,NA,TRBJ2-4,CASSQPGTAGAKNIQYF,TGCGCCAGCAGCCAGCCCGGGACAGCGGGTGCCAAAAACATTCAGTACTTC
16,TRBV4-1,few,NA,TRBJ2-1,CASSPGGLKLGSEQFF,TGCGCCAGCAGCCCGGGTGGGCTCAAGTTGGGCAGTGAGCAGTTCTTC
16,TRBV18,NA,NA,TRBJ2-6,CASSPPIDSGANVLTF,TGTGCCAGCTCACCACCAATCGACTCTGGGGCCAACGTCCTGACTTTC
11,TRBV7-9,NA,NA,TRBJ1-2,CASSLAGGYTF,TGTGCCAGCAGCTTAGCGGGGGGCTACACCTTC
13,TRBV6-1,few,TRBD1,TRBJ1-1,CASIRQGDTEAFF,TGTGCCAGCATTAGACAGGGCGACACTGAAGCTTTCTTT
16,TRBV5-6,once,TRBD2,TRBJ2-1,CASSSSGREAYNEQFF,TGTGCCAGCAGTTCGAGCGGGAGAGAGGCCTACAATGAGCAGTTCTTC
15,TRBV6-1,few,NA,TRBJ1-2,CASSGTEKHNYGYTF,TGTGCCAGCAGTGGGACAGAAAAACATAACTATGGCTACACCTTC
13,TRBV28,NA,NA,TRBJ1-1,CASSWTEDTEAFF,TGTGCCAGCAGTTGGACAGAAGACACTGAAGCTTTCTTT
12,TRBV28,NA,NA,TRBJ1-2,CASSIGSGGYTF,TGTGCCAGCAGTATCGGGTCGGGCGGCTACACCTTC
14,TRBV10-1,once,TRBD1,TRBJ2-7,CASSERQGSNEQYF,TGCGCCAGCAGTGAGAGACAGGGGAGCAACGAGCAGTACTTC
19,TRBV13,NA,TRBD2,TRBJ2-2,CASSLEGLAGGPDTGELFF,TGTGCCAGCAGCTTAGAAGGACTAGCGGGAGGGCCAGACACCGGGGAGCTGTTTTTT
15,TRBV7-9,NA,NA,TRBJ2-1,CASSLDGTSYNEQFF,TGTGCCAGCAGCTTAGATGGCACCTCCTACAATGAGCAGTTCTTC
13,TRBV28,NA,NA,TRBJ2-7,CASVDSPTYEQYF,TGTGCCAGCGTTGATTCCCCCACCTACGAGCAGTACTTC
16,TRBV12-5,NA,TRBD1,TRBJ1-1,CASGLQTGTGSAEAFF,TGTGCTAGTGGTTTGCAAACCGGGACAGGGAGTGCTGAAGCTTTCTTT
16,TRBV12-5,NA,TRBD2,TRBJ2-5,CASGLSPGEGSETQYF,TGTGCTAGTGGTTTGTCCCCGGGGGAGGGGTCGGAGACCCAGTACTTC
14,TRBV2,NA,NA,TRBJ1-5,CASSEEVGGGSQHF,TGTGCCAGCAGTGAAGAGGTGGGGGGCGGGTCCCAGCATTTT
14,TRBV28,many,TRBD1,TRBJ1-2,CASSFDQGARGYTF,TGTGCCAGCAGTTTTGATCAGGGGGCTCGAGGCTACACCTTC
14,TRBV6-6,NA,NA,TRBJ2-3,CASSYGGYTDTQYF,TGTGCCAGCAGTTACGGGGGTTACACAGATACGCAGTATTTT
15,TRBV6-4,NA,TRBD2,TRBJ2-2,CASTPGGVDTGELFF,TGTGCCAGCACCCCCGGGGGGGTCGACACCGGGGAGCTGTTTTTT
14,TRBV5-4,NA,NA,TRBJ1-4,CASSLDVFSEKLFF,TGCGCCAGCAGCTTGGACGTTTTCAGTGAAAAACTGTTTTTT
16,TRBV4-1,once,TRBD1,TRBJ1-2,CASRPLRSGQGYGYTF,TGCGCCAGCAGGCCCTTGAGAAGCGGACAGGGGTATGGCTACACCTTC
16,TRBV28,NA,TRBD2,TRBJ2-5,CASRGHGTSGIETQYF,TGTGCCAGCAGGGGACACGGGACTAGCGGGATTGAGACCCAGTACTTC
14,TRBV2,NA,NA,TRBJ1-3,CASSDPAYSNTIYF,TGTGCCAGCAGTGATCCCGCGTATTCGAACACCATATATTTT
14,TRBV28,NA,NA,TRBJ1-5,CASRSIQGWQPQHF,TGTGCCAGCAGATCAATACAGGGTTGGCAGCCCCAGCATTTT
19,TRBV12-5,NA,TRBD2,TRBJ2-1,CASGLFGLAGGPAFNEQFF,TGTGCTAGTGGTTTGTTCGGACTAGCGGGAGGGCCTGCCTTCAATGAGCAGTTCTTC
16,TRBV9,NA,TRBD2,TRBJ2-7,CASSVSTGGLLYEQYF,TGTGCCAGCAGCGTAAGTACGGGGGGACTACTCTACGAGCAGTACTTC
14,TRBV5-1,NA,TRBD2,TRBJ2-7,CASSLAGGDHEQYF,TGCGCCAGCAGCTTAGCGGGAGGGGACCACGAGCAGTACTTC
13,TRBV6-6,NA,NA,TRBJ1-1,CASSYRLTPEAFF,TGTGCCAGCAGTTACCGTCTAACCCCTGAAGCTTTCTTT
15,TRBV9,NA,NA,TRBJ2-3,CASSVAGGLLDTQYF,TGTGCCAGCAGCGTAGCTGGGGGCCTCCTGGATACGCAGTATTTT
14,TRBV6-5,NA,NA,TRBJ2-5,CASSYSWTQETQYF,TGTGCCAGCAGTTACTCGTGGACCCAAGAGACCCAGTACTTC
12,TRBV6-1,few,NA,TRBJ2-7,CASTGRSYEQYF,TGTGCCAGCACGGGGAGGTCCTACGAGCAGTACTTC
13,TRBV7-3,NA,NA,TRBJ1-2,CASSPSDIAGYTF,TGTGCCAGCAGCCCCTCGGACATCGCGGGCTACACCTTC
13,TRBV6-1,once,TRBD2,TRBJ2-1,CASSLLAGGEQFF,TGTGCCAGCAGTTTGCTAGCGGGAGGGGAGCAGTTCTTC
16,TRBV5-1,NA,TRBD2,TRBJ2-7,CASSSPALAGVYEQYF,TGCGCCAGCAGCTCCCCCGCACTAGCGGGAGTCTACGAGCAGTACTTC
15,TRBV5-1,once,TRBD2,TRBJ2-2,CASSLDSREPGELFF,TGCGCCAGCAGCTTGGACTCGCGGGAGCCCGGGGAGCTGTTTTTT
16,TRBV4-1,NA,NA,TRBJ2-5,CASSQAQGFQEETQYF,TGCGCCAGCAGCCAAGCTCAGGGGTTTCAGGAAGAGACCCAGTACTTC
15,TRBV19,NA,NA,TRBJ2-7,CASTAGVGLRNEQYF,TGTGCCAGTACCGCTGGGGTTGGACTCCGGAACGAGCAGTACTTC
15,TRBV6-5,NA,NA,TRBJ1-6,CASSTGLPVNSPLHF,TGTGCCAGCAGTACAGGGCTTCCGGTGAATTCACCCCTCCACTTT
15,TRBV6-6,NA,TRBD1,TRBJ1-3,CASSDRGTGGDTIYF,TGTGCCAGCAGTGACAGGGGAACGGGAGGGGACACCATATATTTT
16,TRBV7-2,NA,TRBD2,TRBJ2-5,CASSSSTSGPQETQYF,TGTGCCAGCAGCTCTTCGACTAGCGGGCCTCAAGAGACCCAGTACTTC
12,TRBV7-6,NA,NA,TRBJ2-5,CASSLNRKTQYF,TGTGCCAGCAGCCTTAATCGGAAGACCCAGTACTTC
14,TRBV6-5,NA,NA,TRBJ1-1,CASSYRRGGTEAFF,TGTGCCAGCAGTTACCGCCGGGGGGGCACTGAAGCTTTCTTT
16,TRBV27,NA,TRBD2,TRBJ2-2,CASSLALAGDTGELFF,TGTGCCAGCAGTTTAGCTCTAGCGGGGGACACCGGGGAGCTGTTTTTT
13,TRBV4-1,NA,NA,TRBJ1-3,CASSRTGGNTIYF,TGCGCCAGCAGCCGTACAGGGGGAAACACCATATATTTT
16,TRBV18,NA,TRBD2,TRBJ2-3,CASSPSLAGGTDTQYF,TGTGCCAGCTCACCTAGCCTAGCGGGAGGTACAGATACGCAGTATTTT
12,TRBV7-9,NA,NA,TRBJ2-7,CAIPLNGSEQYF,TGTGCCATCCCCCTGAACGGATCAGAGCAGTACTTC
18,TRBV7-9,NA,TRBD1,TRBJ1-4,CASSSGSYRGPNNEKLFF,TGTGCCAGCAGCTCGGGTTCCTACAGGGGGCCCAATAATGAAAAACTGTTTTTT
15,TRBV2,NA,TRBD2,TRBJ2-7,CASSGRTAGAPEQYF,TGTGCCAGCAGTGGACGGACAGCGGGAGCCCCCGAGCAGTACTTC
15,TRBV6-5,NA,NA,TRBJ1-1,CASSYSGAVGTEAFF,TGTGCCAGCAGTTACTCGGGGGCGGTGGGGACTGAAGCTTTCTTT
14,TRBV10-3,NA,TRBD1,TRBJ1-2,CAISEQGIDYGYTF,TGTGCCATCAGTGAACAGGGGATAGACTATGGCTACACCTTC
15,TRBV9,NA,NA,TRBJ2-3,CASSQGTIPPDTQYF,TGTGCCAGCAGCCAGGGTACTATTCCACCGGATACGCAGTATTTT